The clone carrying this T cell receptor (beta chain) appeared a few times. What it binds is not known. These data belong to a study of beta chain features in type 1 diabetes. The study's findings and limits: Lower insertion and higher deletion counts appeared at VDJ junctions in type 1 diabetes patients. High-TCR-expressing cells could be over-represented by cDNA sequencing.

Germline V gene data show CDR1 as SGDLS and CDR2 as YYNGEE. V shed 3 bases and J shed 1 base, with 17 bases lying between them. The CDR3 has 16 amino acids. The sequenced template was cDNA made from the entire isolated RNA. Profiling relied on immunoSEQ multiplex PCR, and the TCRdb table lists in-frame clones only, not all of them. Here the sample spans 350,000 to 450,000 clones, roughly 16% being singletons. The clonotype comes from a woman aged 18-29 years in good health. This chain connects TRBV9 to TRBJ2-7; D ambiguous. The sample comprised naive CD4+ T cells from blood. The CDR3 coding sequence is TGTGCCAGCAGCGCTAGAGATCCTATACCATCCTACGAGCAGTACTTC. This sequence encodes CASSARDPIPSYEQYF.